This section outlines one TCR beta chain sequence together with its context. The data belong to a study of cytomegalovirus exposure and HLA in healthy donors. In the PCR, 60 Vbeta and 13 Jbeta primers were used. Method: immunoSEQ multiplex PCR; TCRdb's copy keeps in-frame clones and lacks some. The repertoire includes approximately 110,000 clones, around 80% of them detected once, and approximately 2% sits in the top ten. The CDR3 extends over 14 amino acids. Germline-derived CDR1 and CDR2 are SGDLS and YYNGEE. V was shortened by 2 bases and J by 4 bases, with 11 bases between the two germline ends. The chain has TRBV9 and TRBJ2-3; a possible D gene is TRBD2 (6 bases). The source material was PBMCs. The origin of this receptor is a man aged 50-59 years in good health and CMV-seronegative. CDR3: CASSVGRRADTQYF. The DNA for the CDR3 is TGTGCCAGCAGCGTCGGCAGGAGGGCAGATACGCAGTATTTT.